This TCR beta chain comes out of a study of cytomegalovirus exposure and HLA in healthy donors. Germline CDR1 and CDR2: SGHTA and FQGNSA. V shed 2 bases and J 5 bases; nucleotides not matched to a gene: 11. This CDR3 has 16 residues. Study results and caveats: A later examination showed that TCR association rates differed by HLA locus, with DRB1 most and HLA-C fewest.

This PCR relied on a set of 60 Vbeta primers and 13 Jbeta primers. Assay: immunoSEQ multiplex PCR; the TCRdb copy retains only in-frame clones and omits some. Here the sample spans under 110,000 clones, around 79% being singletons. With regard to this clone: Its specificity is unknown.

The genes are TRBV7-2 and TRBJ2-7, with 8 bases identical to TRBD2. Sequences were obtained from PBMCs. This TCR was sampled from a man aged 60 to 75 in good health and CMV-seronegative. CDR3 bases: TGTGCCAGCAGCTTAAAGGTGGGGACTAGTCCCCACGAGCAGTACTTC. It is translated as CASSLKVGTSPHEQYF. The full variable domain, with the rest looked up from reference TRBV7-2 and TRBJ2-7, is GAGVSQSPSNKVTEKGKDVELRCDPISGHTALYWYRQSLGQGLEFLIYFQGNSAPDKSGLPSDRFSAERTGGSVSTLTIQRTQQEDSAVYLCASSLKVGTSPHEQYFGPGTRLTVT.